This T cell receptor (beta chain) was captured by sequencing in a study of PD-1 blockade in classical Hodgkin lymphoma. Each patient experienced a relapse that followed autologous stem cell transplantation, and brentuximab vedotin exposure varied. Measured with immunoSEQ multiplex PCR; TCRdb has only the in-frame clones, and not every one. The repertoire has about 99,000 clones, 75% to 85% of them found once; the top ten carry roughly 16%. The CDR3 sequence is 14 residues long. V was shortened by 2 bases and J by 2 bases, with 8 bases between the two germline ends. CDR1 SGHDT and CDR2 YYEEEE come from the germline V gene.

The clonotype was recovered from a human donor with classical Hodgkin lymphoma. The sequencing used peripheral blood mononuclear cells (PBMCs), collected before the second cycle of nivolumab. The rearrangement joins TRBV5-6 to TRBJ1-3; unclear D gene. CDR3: CASSFGRAGNTIYF. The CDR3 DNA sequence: TGTGCCAGCAGCTTTGGCCGTGCTGGAAACACCATATATTTT.